What follows are 6 T cell receptor beta chains derived from one specimen sequenced in a study of blood T cell repertoires in COVID-19. Clones were read by immunoSEQ multiplex PCR, and TCRdb kept only the in-frame ones, dropping some. In the table there are 500,000 to 600,000 clones, 85% to 90% of which are singletons. Sequenced input: peripheral blood. These receptors originate from a woman between 50 and 59 years old with COVID-19, enrolled during active disease.

Remarks on this clone: The sample has other DNA sequences that encode this CDR3 too. This sequence joins TRBV12-3 or TRBV12-4 and TRBJ1-1, with D unresolved. The CDR3 is 12 residues long. V was trimmed by 3 bases and J by 8 bases, leaving 10 bases between them. The CDR3 bases are TGTGCCAGCAGTTTGGGCCGAAGCGAAGCTTTCTTT. Residues: CASSLGRSEAFF.

The J gene is TRBJ2-2, the V gene TRBV7-9; a weak D match, TRBD2 (6 bases). Germline CDR1 reads SEHNR; CDR2 reads FQNEAQ (reference sequence). Deletions cut 5 bases from V and 0 bases from J, with 22 bases between. The CDR3 is 19 amino acids. The DNA of the CDR3 is TGTGCCAGCAGCCCAGCAATGGGTAGCGGAGCCTCGAACACCGGGGAGCTGTTTTTT. This encodes CASSPAMGSGASNTGELFF.

V gene TRBV14 combines with J gene TRBJ2-3; TRBD1 aligns across 11 bases. The length of the CDR3 is 16 residues. CDR1 is SGHDN, CDR2 FVKESK, per germline. V was pared by 0 bases and J by 6 bases, with 5 bases of the junction left unmatched. The CDR3 nucleotides read TGTGCCAGCAGCCAAGATTTGGGGACAGGGGGGGATACGCAGTATTTT. The encoded protein is CASSQDLGTGGDTQYF.

The rearrangement joins TRBV19 to TRBJ2-3, with TRBD2 as a possible D gene (5 bases). Looked up from germline, CDR1 is LNHDA and CDR2 is SQIVND (reference sequence). The CDR3 is 13 residues long. With 11 bases removed from V and 0 bases from J, the gap between germline ends came to 12 bases. The CDR3 DNA reads TGTGCCGTCCGGGGTTCTAGCACAGATACGCAGTATTTT. Amino acid sequence: CAVRGSSTDTQYF.

This clone was recorded only once. The chain couples TRBV5-1 to TRBJ1-1; possibly TRBD1 for D (6 bases). The V end was cut by 7 bases, the J end by 7 bases, with 14 bases between. The CDR3 spans 12 residues. CDR1 and CDR2 from the germline V gene are SGHRS and YFSETQ. The CDR3 bases are TGCGCCAGCCTGGGGGCGCGTGGTGAAGCTTTCTTT. Residues: CASLGARGEAFF. Using reference TRBV5-1 and TRBJ1-1 for the parts outside the CDR3, the full variable domain is KAGVTQTPRYLIKTRGQQVTLSCSPISGHRSVSWYQQTPGQGLQFLFEYFSETQRNKGNFPGRFSGRQFSNSRSEMNVSTLELGDSALYLCASLGARGEAFFGQGTRLTVV.

V is TRBV5-6 and J is TRBJ1-1; D is possibly TRBD1 (6 bases). V dropped 7 bases and J dropped 1 base, with 20 bases sitting between them. The CDR3 consists of 16 residues. Germline CDR1 is SGHDT and CDR2 is YYEEEE. CDR3 protein: CASLGPRAGANTEAFF. Written as DNA, the CDR3 is TGTGCCAGCTTAGGACCCAGGGCAGGGGCGAACACTGAAGCTTTCTTT.